The sequence of this T cell receptor beta chain was determined in a study of vaccination effects on CD4 cells after COVID-19. Across the whole study: Post-vaccine specimens were collected at a median of 72 days following the second dose.

Data came from immunoSEQ multiplex PCR; TCRdb stores just in-frame clones and leaves some out. The table records about 34,000 clones, roughly four fifths of them present only once. Study observations and caveats: Post-vaccine spike-reactive clones in convalescents were mainly new vaccine-induced clones. Pronounced clonal contraction occurred in clones induced by infection and by vaccine late after vaccination.

In the case of this clone: Its antigen remains unknown.

After roughly 10 days in culture, the CD4+ T cells were isolated. According to PCR results, the person was infected with SARS-CoV-2 between March and December 2020. Each person got two doses of an mRNA SARS-CoV-2 vaccine, BNT162b2 or mRNA-1273. The sample in question was CD4+ T cells from PBMCs cultured without peptide, obtained after COVID-19 vaccination. This receptor was taken from a human donor who had a prior SARS-CoV-2 infection.

The CDR3 loop reads CASSQGKPPHTQYF. The CDR3, as DNA: TGTGCCAGCAGCCAGGGGAAACCACCGCATACGCAGTATTTT. This chain links TRBV7-3 with TRBJ2-3, with D perhaps matching TRBD1 (6 bases). The CDR3 is made up of 14 amino acids. V lost 5 bases and J 7 bases, leaving 16 bases between the germline ends. The V gene's germline CDR1 is SGHTA and CDR2 FQGTGA.